This T cell receptor (beta chain) was captured in a study of Ad26.COV2.S vaccination and SARS-CoV-2 variants. Looking at the study overall: Donor joined the COV1001 Ad26.COV2.S trial arm.

Remarks on this clone: Its antigen is not known.

The V gene's germline CDR1 is SNHLY and CDR2 FYNNEI. Trimming removed 4 bases at V and 1 base at J, with 7 bases between. The CDR3 is 14 residues long. Treatment indicated: some 20 received Ad26.COV2.S at low or high dose, single or two shots; five or six received placebo; per-sample allocation not given. Collection of samples fell on day 63 after the first vaccine or placebo injection. Adults aged 18-55 years in Boston included the donor. The repertoire was sequenced with immunoSEQ multiplex PCR; TCRdb's copy has only in-frame clones and lacks some. In the table there are hundreds of thousands of clones, roughly 90% of which are singletons. General study findings and limits: Vaccine and placebo recipients had similar non-spike TCR breadth. Substantial breadth was reported for post-vaccination spike-specific CD8+ and CD4+ T cells.

The sample in question was peripheral blood, obtained in a trial of Ad26.COV2.S vaccine versus placebo. The source is a person aged 18-60 years who received the Ad26.COV2.S COVID-19 vaccine or a placebo. V usage is TRBV2 and J usage is TRBJ2-2, with D hard to call. In nucleotides, the CDR3 is TGTGCCAGCAGTGTGGACGGGAACACCGGGGAGCTGTTTTTT. It codes for CASSVDGNTGELFF.